This TCR beta chain appears in the sequencing data of a study of beta chain features in type 1 diabetes. Whole-study context: Regarding age, gender and cell yields, patients proved similar to healthy donors.

A note on this clone: Its antigen is unidentified.

Sorted populations were all over 95% pure. Expressed TCRB transcripts were sequenced because the isolated RNA had all been reverse transcribed beforehand. Generated by immunoSEQ multiplex PCR, the TCRdb table keeps only in-frame clones and is missing some. The repertoire includes about 450,000 clones, roughly 10% of them detected once, and roughly 0.046% sits in the top ten. The germline V gene encodes CDR1 MNHEY and CDR2 SVGAGI. CDR3 size: 15 residues. V was shortened by 4 bases and J by 1 base, with 8 bases between the two germline ends. Study conclusions and caveats: The study notes PCR might favor shorter templates equally in patients and controls.

The sample comprised naive CD4+ T cells from blood. V usage is TRBV6-5 and J usage is TRBJ2-6; no firm D call. This TCR came from a woman younger than 35 in good health. DNA for the CDR3: TGTGCCAGCAGTTTCGGCTTATCTGGGGCCAACGTCCTGACTTTC. Encoded protein: CASSFGLSGANVLTF.